Shown below are 31 T cell receptor beta chains from a single sample sequenced in a study of blood T cells in healthy people across ages. Alongside a J-beta primer mix, a sample-barcoded 5' primer served in a second PCR lasting 7 to 11 cycles. TCRdb called the 5' RACE reads again in MiXCR, with one record for every CDR3 protein. The table includes about 720,000 distinct CDR3 sequences, about a fifth detected once. The sequenced material came from blood. The receptor set was obtained from a man between 65 and 85 years old in good health.

In this sample, this clonotype turned up a few times. J is TRBJ1-2 and V is TRBV20-1; TRBD1 matches at 10 bases. The ends lost 6 bases at V and 5 bases at J; junction bases unmatched: 9. This CDR3 region has 14 residues. CDR1 DFQATT and CDR2 SNEGSKA come from the germline V gene (reference sequence). The CDR3 DNA follows: TGCAGTGCCACTCCGGGACAGGGGATGTATGGCTACACCTTC. It codes for CSATPGQGMYGYTF.

The gene calls are TRBV20-1 and TRBJ2-1; 12 bases align to TRBD2. The CDR3 runs 16 residues. V lost 1 base to trimming and J lost 5 bases; unmatched junction nucleotides: 6. Looked up from germline, CDR1 is DFQATT and CDR2 is SNEGSKA (reference sequence). The CDR3 region has the DNA TGCAGTGCTAGAGGGATGACTAGCGGGGGACACAATGAGCAGTTCTTC. Amino acids: CSARGMTSGGHNEQFF.

This clonotype was counted a single time. This chain uses TRBV7-9 with TRBJ1-1; D not certain. Deletions cut 5 bases from V and 1 base from J, with 23 bases between. The CDR3 sequence is 18 residues long. Germline lookup yields CDR1 SEHNR and CDR2 FQNEAQ (reference sequence). CDR3 sequence: CASSPTITKTHSNTEAFF. The CDR3 DNA reads TGTGCCAGCAGCCCTACCATAACCAAGACTCATTCGAACACTGAAGCTTTCTTT.

The V call is TRBV20-1, the J call TRBJ2-5; 10 bases match TRBD2. The CDR3 extends over 15 amino acids. Germline-derived CDR1 and CDR2 are DFQATT and SNEGSKA (reference sequence). The J segment lost 6 bases and the V segment lost 0 bases, leaving 7 bases of the junction unmatched. Here the CDR3 DNA reads TGCAGTGCTAGAGATCAACTAGCGGGACTAAAGACCCAGTACTTC. Amino acid sequence: CSARDQLAGLKTQYF.

The rearrangement joins TRBV4-3 to TRBJ2-7; 11 nucleotides align to TRBD2. Looked up from germline, CDR1 is LGHNA and CDR2 is YSLEER. This CDR3 is 18 amino acids long. With V trimmed by 1 base and J by 2 bases, 10 bases remained unmatched. The CDR3 loop reads CASSQGVAGGSGTYEQYF. CDR3 in DNA: TGCGCCAGCAGCCAAGGGGTAGCGGGAGGGTCCGGGACCTACGAGCAGTACTTC.

The V call is TRBV20-1, the J call TRBJ1-1; D is undetermined. The CDR3 contains 16 residues. V lost 0 bases and J lost 4, with 18 bases in between. CDR1 and CDR2 (germline): DFQATT, SNEGSKA (reference sequence). CDR3 region: CSAREAGRISSTEAFF. CDR3 nucleotide sequence: TGCAGTGCTAGAGAGGCGGGGAGGATAAGTAGCACTGAAGCTTTCTTT.

This clonotype was detected only a few times. No conserved phenylalanine or tryptophan ends this CDR3, so it is likely a read error. The CDR3 DNA is TGTGCCAGCAGCTTACGAAGGCAGTACGTC. Its translation: CASSLRRQYV. This chain joins TRBV7-9 and TRBJ2-1; D uncertain. The DNA matches TRBJ2-7 better at its end, which makes the J call doubtful. Germline CDR1 and CDR2: SEHNR and FQNEAQ (reference sequence). The CDR3 sequence is 10 residues long.

The CDR3 protein is CASSQDRAEQYV. CDR3 nucleotides: TGCGCCAGCAGCCAAGATAGGGCCGAGCAGTACGTC. V gene TRBV4-3 combines with J gene TRBJ2-5; no clear D. The DNA end is more similar to TRBJ2-7, so the J call may be wrong. CDR1 is LGHNA and CDR2 is YSLEER in the germline V gene. The CDR3 has 12 amino acids.

The chain employs TRBV12-3 or TRBV12-4 and TRBJ2-6; 7 bases map to TRBD1. Unmatched junction bases numbered 4, after V lost 8 bases and J lost 0 bases. This CDR3 is built from 15 residues. This chain's CDR3 is CASGDSHSGANVLTF. The CDR3, as DNA: TGTGCCAGCGGGGACAGCCACTCTGGGGCCAACGTCCTGACTTTC.

This clonotype occurred a few times. Since no conserved phenylalanine or tryptophan closes the CDR3, a read error is the likely cause. The V gene is TRBV20-1, the J gene TRBJ1-2, with 7 bases identical to TRBD1. This CDR3 has 15 amino acids. The ends lost 5 bases at V and 4 bases at J; junction bases unmatched: 13. Germline values: CDR1 DFQATT, CDR2 SNEGSKA (reference sequence). CDR3 bases: TGCAGTGCTCCCCGGGGCCGGGACAGAGCCTATGGCTACACCGTC. Its protein is CSAPRGRDRAYGYTV.

The V and J genes are TRBV20-1 and TRBJ1-1; D gene ambiguous. V dropped 4 bases and J dropped 1 base, with 10 bases sitting between them. CDR3 length: 13 amino acids. The germline V gene encodes CDR1 DFQATT and CDR2 SNEGSKA (reference sequence). The DNA for the CDR3 is TGCAGTGCTATCCGGTTCCCGAACACTGAAGCTTTCTTT. It yields the protein CSAIRFPNTEAFF.

This clonotype was seen at least ten times. This sequence joins TRBV5-1 and TRBJ2-5; no reliable D call. With 0 bases removed from V and 5 bases from J, the gap between germline ends came to 8 bases. Germline V gives CDR1 SGHRS, CDR2 YFSETQ. The CDR3 sequence is 13 residues long. CDR3 in amino acids: CASSLALAETQYF. DNA of the CDR3: TGCGCCAGCAGCTTGGCCCTGGCGGAGACCCAGTACTTC.

The DNA of the CDR3 is TGTGCCAGCAGCCAAGGGGATGTGGAGACCCAGTACTTC. This sequence encodes CASSQGDVETQYF. V gene TRBV14 combines with J gene TRBJ2-5; D remains ambiguous. V lost 1 base to trimming and J lost 5 bases, with 8 bases between them. The CDR3 covers 13 residues. From germline, CDR1 is SGHDN and CDR2 FVKESK.

In nucleotides, the CDR3 is TGTGCCAGCAGTGAACTCCACGCACAGGGAGTCTATGGCTACACCTTC. The encoded protein is CASSELHAQGVYGYTF. The genes are TRBV6-1 and TRBJ1-2, with a possible D match to TRBD1 (6 bases). The CDR3 covers 16 residues. V shed 2 bases and J shed 4 bases, with 17 bases lying between them. Looked up from germline, CDR1 is MNHNS and CDR2 is SASEGT.

The rearrangement joins TRBV2 to TRBJ2-5; D is possibly TRBD1 or TRBD2 (5 bases each). V lost 6 bases and J lost 3, with 14 bases in between. The length of the CDR3 is 14 residues. The V gene's germline CDR1 is SNHLY and CDR2 FYNNEI. The CDR3 reads CASSPGRVKETQYF. The DNA for the CDR3 is TGTGCCAGCAGCCCGGGACGCGTAAAAGAGACCCAGTACTTC.

This clonotype was counted at least ten times. The chain joins TRBV5-1 to TRBJ2-1; the match to TRBD1 covers 7 bases. This CDR3 contains 14 residues. Trimming took 5 bases from V and 1 from J; bases not matched to a gene: 3. The germline V gene has CDR1 SGHRS and CDR2 YFSETQ. DNA for the CDR3: TGCGCCAGCAGGCCGGGACAGTCCTACAATGAGCAGTTCTTC. Encoded protein: CASRPGQSYNEQFF.

This clonotype appeared many times. This chain connects TRBV7-2 to TRBJ2-3; D is ambiguous. Per the germline V gene, CDR1 is SGHTA and CDR2 is FQGNSA. Trimming removed 1 base from V and 1 base from J, with 6 bases in between. There are 14 residues in the CDR3. The CDR3 nucleotides are TGTGCCAGCAGCTTAGTAAGTGGCACAGATACGCAGTATTTT. Translating gives CASSLVSGTDTQYF.

The chain links TRBV18 to TRBJ2-1; 8 nucleotides align to TRBD2. Trimming cost V 3 bases and J 2 bases; bases outside gene matches: 3. From germline, CDR1 is KGHSH and CDR2 LQKENI. The CDR3 has 15 residues. The CDR3: CASSPRGEPYNEQFF. The CDR3, as DNA: TGTGCCAGCTCACCGCGGGGGGAACCCTACAATGAGCAGTTCTTC.

This clonotype showed up many times. The chain combines TRBV29-1 with TRBJ2-3, with TRBD1 matching over 8 bases. This CDR3 has 14 residues. V lost 2 bases to trimming and J lost 2 bases; unmatched junction nucleotides: 3. Germline V gene sequence: CDR1 SQVTM, CDR2 ANQGSEA. CDR3 residues: CSVEQGAVTDTQYF. In DNA, the CDR3 is TGCAGCGTTGAACAGGGGGCCGTCACAGATACGCAGTATTTT.

This clonotype showed up just a few times. The chain couples TRBV11-2 to TRBJ2-7; no reliable D call. Germline CDR1 reads SGHAT; CDR2 reads FQNNGV. The CDR3 runs 15 residues. Trimming shortened V by 0 bases and J by 6 bases, and 15 bases separated the two germline ends. As DNA, the CDR3 is TGTGCCAGCAGCTTAGACCCTCAGGAGAGCTTCGAGCAGTACTTC. Protein sequence: CASSLDPQESFEQYF. The variable domain in full, completed from reference TRBV11-2 and TRBJ2-7, reads EAGVAQSPRYKIIEKRQSVAFWCNPISGHATLYWYQQILGQGPKLLIQFQNNGVVDDSQLPKDRFSAERLKGVDSTLKIQPAKLEDSAVYLCASSLDPQESFEQYFGPGTRLTVT.

The table lists this clonotype with a few counts. V usage is TRBV7-3 and J usage is TRBJ2-3, with D possibly TRBD1 on 5 matching bases. V lost 0 bases to trimming and J lost 1 base, with 14 bases between them. Germline values: CDR1 SGHTA, CDR2 FQGTGA. The CDR3 runs 17 residues. This chain's CDR3 is CASSLTSAVGGTDTQYF. The DNA of the CDR3 is TGTGCCAGCAGCTTAACGTCGGCTGTAGGGGGCACAGATACGCAGTATTTT.

This clonotype appeared a few times. This sequence joins TRBV7-9 and TRBJ1-2; D call uncertain. The germline CDR1 and CDR2 sequences are SEHNR and FQNEAQ (reference sequence). V shed 4 bases and J shed 4 bases, with 22 bases lying between them. CDR3 length: 17 residues. The CDR3 DNA reads TGTGCCAGCAGCTCCGATAGGACTGGGGTTGGAGGCTATGGCTACACCTTC. This gives the protein CASSSDRTGVGGYGYTF.

This chain connects TRBV6-6 to TRBJ1-2, with 10 positions matching TRBD1. The length of the CDR3 is 13 residues. Trimming cost V 5 bases and J 9 bases; bases outside gene matches: 6. Per the germline V gene, CDR1 is MNHNY and CDR2 is SVGAGI (reference sequence). CDR3 in amino acids: CASSTTGGVSYTF. CDR3 in DNA: TGTGCCAGCAGTACGACAGGGGGCGTTAGCTACACCTTC.

CDR3 loop: CASSLAGGPPSTDTQYF. The CDR3 nucleotides are TGTGCCAGCAGTTTAGCGGGAGGGCCCCCCTCCACAGATACGCAGTATTTT. The chain employs TRBV12-3 or TRBV12-4 and TRBJ2-3, with TRBD2 matching 7 bases. V was pared by 0 bases and J by 2 bases, with 8 bases of the junction left unmatched. The CDR3 sequence is 17 residues long.

This clonotype was counted a few times. The gene calls are TRBV20-1 and TRBJ1-5, with TRBD1 matching 10 bases. The CDR3 extends over 14 amino acids. The V gene's germline CDR1 is DFQATT and CDR2 SNEGSKA (reference sequence). Unmatched junction bases numbered 10, after V lost 3 bases and J lost 11 bases. The CDR3 here is CSASSGTGDAAQHF. The CDR3 DNA follows: TGCAGTGCTAGTTCCGGGACAGGGGATGCAGCCCAGCATTTT.

The gene calls are TRBV6-5 and TRBJ1-2, with unresolved D. This CDR3 contains 15 residues. Germline CDR1 MNHEY, CDR2 SVGAGI. Trimming took off 4 bases at V and 2 bases at J, with 14 bases between the two ends. DNA of the CDR3: TGTGCCAGCAGTTCAGTCGAGGGATGGAACTATGGCTACACCTTC. It codes for CASSSVEGWNYGYTF.

The CDR3 DNA reads as TGTGCCAGCAGTCCGAAAAGCGGGAGGGCCGGGGAGACCCAGTACTTC. This translates into CASSPKSGRAGETQYF. J is TRBJ2-5 and V is TRBV12-3 or TRBV12-4; 10 bases match TRBD2. This CDR3 contains 16 residues. J lost 5 bases, V lost 5 bases, and 11 bases had no gene match.

This clonotype was observed at least ten times. The genes are TRBV19 and TRBJ2-3; D ambiguous. This CDR3 region has 12 residues. Trimming removed 4 bases from V and 8 bases from J, with 10 bases in between. CDR1 is LNHDA and CDR2 is SQIVND in the germline V gene (reference sequence). The chain's CDR3 is CASSTDLPTQYF. CDR3 nucleotides: TGTGCCAGTAGTACGGACCTCCCTACGCAGTATTTT. The full variable domain, its missing parts supplied by reference TRBV19 and TRBJ2-3, is DGGITQSPKYLFRKEGQNVTLSCEQNLNHDAMYWYRQDPGQGLRLIYYSQIVNDFQKGDIAEGYSVSREKKESFPLTVTSAQKNPTAFYLCASSTDLPTQYFGPGTRLTVL.

V and J are TRBV20-1 and TRBJ2-7, with 10 bases fitting TRBD1. J lost 4 bases, V lost 5 bases, and 8 bases had no gene match. This CDR3 has 14 residues. Germline-derived CDR1 and CDR2 are DFQATT and SNEGSKA (reference sequence). The chain's CDR3 is CSAPPGQGTYEQYF. The CDR3 DNA sequence: TGCAGTGCTCCCCCGGGACAGGGGACGTACGAGCAGTACTTC.

V usage is TRBV11-2 and J usage is TRBJ2-5; D may be TRBD2 (6 bases). The J call may be faulty, since TRBJ2-1 better matches the DNA end. There are 14 residues in the CDR3. The V gene's germline CDR1 is SGHAT and CDR2 FQNNGV. CDR3 region: CASRLGSAWDEQFF. As DNA, the CDR3 is TGTGCCAGCCGACTAGGGTCGGCATGGGATGAGCAGTTCTTC.

The table lists this clonotype with many counts. The chain's CDR3 is CASSQNSGGTYEQYF. CDR3 bases: TGTGCCAGCAGCCAAAATAGCGGGGGAACCTACGAGCAGTACTTC. This chain uses TRBV7-8 with TRBJ2-7, with 9 bases matching TRBD2. The CDR3 is 15 residues long. After removal of 5 bases from V and 2 bases from J, the junction contained 7 bases not matched to a gene. Germline assignment: CDR1 SGHVS and CDR2 FQNEAQ.